This T cell receptor beta chain stems from a study of technical replicates of blood from a handful of donors. V shed 6 bases and J 7 bases; nucleotides not matched to a gene: 8. Germline values: CDR1 MNHNS, CDR2 SASEGT. There are 13 residues in the CDR3. Here immunoSEQ multiplex PCR was the method, and the copy in TCRdb shows in-frame clones only, minus some. In the table there are about 74,000 clones, more than 85% of which are singletons. Sequencing input: T cells isolated from PBMCs. The TCR sequence derives from a human donor in good health. This chain links TRBV6-1 with TRBJ2-7; 8 nucleotides match TRBD1. As DNA, the CDR3 is TGTGCCAGCAGGCCGGGACAGGCCCTGGAGCAGTACTTC. Its translation: CASRPGQALEQYF.